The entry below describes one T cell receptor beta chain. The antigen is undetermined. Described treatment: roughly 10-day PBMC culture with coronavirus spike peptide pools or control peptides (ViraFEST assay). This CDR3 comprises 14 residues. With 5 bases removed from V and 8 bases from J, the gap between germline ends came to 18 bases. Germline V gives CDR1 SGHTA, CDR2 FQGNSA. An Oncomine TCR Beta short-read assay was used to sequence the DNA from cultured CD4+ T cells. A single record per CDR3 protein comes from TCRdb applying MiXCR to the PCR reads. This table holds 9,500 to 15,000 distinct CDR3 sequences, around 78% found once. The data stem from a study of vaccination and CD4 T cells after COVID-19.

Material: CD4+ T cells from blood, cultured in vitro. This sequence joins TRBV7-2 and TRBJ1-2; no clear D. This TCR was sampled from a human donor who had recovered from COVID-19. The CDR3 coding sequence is TGTGCCAGCAGCCCCCTAGTGAGGGATGGAGGCTACACCTTC. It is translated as CASSPLVRDGGYTF.